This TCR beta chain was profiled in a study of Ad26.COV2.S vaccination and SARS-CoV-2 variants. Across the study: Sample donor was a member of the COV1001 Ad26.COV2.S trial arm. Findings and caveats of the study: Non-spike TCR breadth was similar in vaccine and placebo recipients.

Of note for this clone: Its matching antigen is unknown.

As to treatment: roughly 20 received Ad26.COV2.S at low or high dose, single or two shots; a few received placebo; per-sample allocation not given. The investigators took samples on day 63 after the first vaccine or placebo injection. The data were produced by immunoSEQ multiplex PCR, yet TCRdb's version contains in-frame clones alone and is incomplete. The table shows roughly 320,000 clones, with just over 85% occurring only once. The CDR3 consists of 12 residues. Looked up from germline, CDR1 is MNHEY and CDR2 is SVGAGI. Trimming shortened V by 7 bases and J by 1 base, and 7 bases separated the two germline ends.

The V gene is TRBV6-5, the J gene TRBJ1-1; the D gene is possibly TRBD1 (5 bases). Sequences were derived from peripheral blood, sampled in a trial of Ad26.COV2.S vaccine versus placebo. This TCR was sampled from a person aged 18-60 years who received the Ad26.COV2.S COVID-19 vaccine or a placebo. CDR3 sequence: CASTQGNTEAFF. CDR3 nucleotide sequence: TGTGCCAGCACGCAGGGGAACACTGAAGCTTTCTTT.